The rows below give T cell receptor beta chains drawn from one sample of a study of response to subunit inactivated influenza vaccine. MiXCR, run by TCRdb on the RT-PCR reads, gives a single entry per CDR3 protein. The data show roughly 460,000 distinct CDR3 sequences, roughly 11% seen once. Sequencing used PBMCs from blood, obtained 45 days after vaccination. The receptor set was obtained from a man over 45 who received an inactivated influenza vaccine. Both conserved end residues are part of each CDR3. Fields, in order: clone size, J gene, D gene, V gene, CDR3 protein, CDR3 DNA. D genes are given only for firm matches. Where a row states a size, it is once, few, many or the class of an expanded clone; other rows omit it.

>many|TRBJ2-7|TRBD1|TRBV10-2
CARTGDRGGEQYF
TGCGCCAGGACGGGGGACAGGGGGGGCGAGCAGTACTTC
>few|TRBJ2-1|-|TRBV7-2
CASSLGQSRQYEQFF
TGTGCCAGCAGCTTAGGGCAGAGCCGACAATATGAGCAGTTCTTC
>few|TRBJ2-6|TRBD2|TRBV11-2
CASSHHGTSVSGANVLTF
TGTGCCAGCAGCCATCATGGGACTAGCGTCTCTGGGGCCAACGTCCTGACTTTC
>-|TRBJ2-7|TRBD2|TRBV12-3/TRBV12-4
CASSFVVVPSQTSVNSYEQYF
TGTGCCAGCAGTTTTGTCGTCGTGCCATCTCAAACTAGCGTGAACTCCTACGAGCAGTACTTC
>-|TRBJ2-7|TRBD2|TRBV6-5
CASSYSGLAANVPPEQYF
TGTGCCAGCAGTTATTCGGGACTAGCGGCCAACGTCCCCCCCGAGCAGTACTTC
>many|TRBJ1-1|-|TRBV3-1
CASSQSGRTTEAFF
TGTGCCAGCAGCCAATCGGGTCGGACCACTGAAGCTTTCTTT
>few|TRBJ1-1|-|TRBV28
CASRTGFYSTEAFF
TGTGCCAGCAGAACAGGGTTTTATAGCACTGAAGCTTTCTTT
>few|TRBJ2-1|-|TRBV9
CASSPWMAPNEQFF
TGTGCCAGCAGCCCCTGGATGGCCCCCAATGAGCAGTTCTTC
>-|TRBJ1-2|-|TRBV7-9
CASSLALSYGYTF
TGTGCCAGCAGCTTAGCGTTAAGCTATGGCTACACCTTC
>-|TRBJ2-4|-|TRBV4-1
CASSQGFQSTYLNIQYF
TGCGCCAGCAGCCAAGGCTTCCAGTCCACTTACTTAAACATTCAGTACTTC
>many|TRBJ2-7|-|TRBV11-2
CASFDPSDEQYF
TGTGCCAGCTTTGACCCCTCGGACGAGCAGTACTTC
>few|TRBJ2-5|-|TRBV11-2
CASSFIGGRQETQYF
TGTGCCAGCAGCTTCATAGGGGGGCGGCAAGAGACCCAGTACTTC
>-|TRBJ1-6|-|TRBV4-2
CASSHRTGFESPLHF
TGTGCCAGCAGCCACCGCACAGGGTTCGAGTCACCCCTCCACTTT
>-|TRBJ2-5|-|TRBV5-1
CASSLDRRSPYF
TGCGCCAGCAGCTTGGATCGACGCTCCCCGTACTTC
>many|TRBJ2-2|-|TRBV10-3
CAISDPPEGANTGELFF
TGTGCCATCAGTGACCCCCCGGAGGGGGCGAACACCGGGGAGCTGTTTTTT
>-|TRBJ2-2|-|TRBV2
CASSEDGGRNTGELFF
TGTGCCAGCAGTGAGGATGGTGGGAGGAACACCGGGGAGCTGTTTTTT
>few|TRBJ2-1|-|TRBV4-3
CASSQEGLMSGEQFF
TGCGCCAGCAGCCAAGAAGGTTTGATGAGCGGTGAGCAGTTCTTC
>-|TRBJ2-2|TRBD2|TRBV11-1
CASSLAASGRPNTGELFF
TGTGCCAGCAGCTTAGCGGCTAGCGGGAGACCGAACACCGGGGAGCTGTTTTTT
>many|TRBJ2-5|-|TRBV20-1
CSEETQYF
TGCAGTGAGGAGACCCAGTACTTC
>few|TRBJ2-1|-|TRBV5-6
CASSSGPGRYNEQFF
TGTGCCAGCAGCTCGGGACCAGGACGCTACAATGAGCAGTTCTTC
>-|TRBJ2-7|TRBD1|TRBV10-3
CAISDTPRTGTGVEQYF
TGTGCCATCAGTGACACCCCCCGGACCGGGACAGGAGTAGAGCAGTACTTC
>few|TRBJ2-5|-|TRBV5-1
CASSFRQGGETQYF
TGCGCCAGCAGCTTCCGGCAGGGGGGAGAGACCCAGTACTTC
>-|TRBJ2-5|TRBD2|TRBV20-1
CSASSSAGGGETQYF
TGCAGTGCTAGCTCCTCAGCGGGAGGTGGGGAGACCCAGTACTTC
>-|TRBJ2-3|TRBD2|TRBV10-3
CAISISGAITDTQYF
TGTGCCATCAGTATTAGCGGGGCTATCACAGATACGCAGTATTTT
>many|TRBJ2-1|-|TRBV4-1
CASSHPLGEEQFF
TGCGCCAGCAGCCACCCCCTAGGGGAGGAGCAGTTCTTC
>many|TRBJ2-3|TRBD2|TRBV4-2
CASSLRSSGGITDTQYF
TGTGCCAGCAGCCTTCGTTCTAGCGGAGGCATCACAGATACGCAGTATTTT
>few|TRBJ2-1|TRBD1|TRBV7-3
CASSLDRQGVREQFF
TGTGCCAGCAGCTTAGACAGGCAGGGGGTGCGTGAGCAGTTCTTC
>few|TRBJ2-3|-|TRBV7-2
CASSPAGTASTQYF
TGTGCCAGCTCCCCCGCCGGAACGGCCTCGACGCAGTATTTT
>few|TRBJ2-2|TRBD2|TRBV27
CASSLPSGSGPGELFF
TGTGCCAGCAGTTTGCCTAGCGGGAGCGGCCCCGGGGAGCTGTTTTTT
>many|TRBJ2-1|TRBD1|TRBV12-3/TRBV12-4
CASSTLTGGQFF
TGTGCCAGCAGTACCTTGACAGGGGGGCAGTTCTTC
>-|TRBJ2-7|TRBD2|TRBV20-1
CSARDQSGRASYEQYF
TGCAGTGCTAGAGATCAAAGCGGGAGAGCGTCCTACGAGCAGTACTTC
>-|TRBJ2-5|TRBD2|TRBV9
CASSRSGSRETQYF
TGTGCCTCTAGTAGGAGCGGGAGTAGGGAGACCCAGTACTTC
>-|TRBJ2-5|TRBD2|TRBV4-3
CASSQRLAGGEPQYF
TGCGCCAGCAGCCAACGACTAGCGGGGGGCGAACCCCAGTACTTC
>-|TRBJ2-2|-|TRBV7-9
CASSLAAPVGELFF
TGTGCCAGCAGCTTAGCGGCGCCAGTCGGGGAGCTGTTTTTT
>-|TRBJ2-1|TRBD2|TRBV29-1
CSVEEASGRYNEQFF
TGCAGCGTTGAAGAAGCTAGCGGGAGGTACAATGAGCAGTTCTTC
>-|TRBJ2-3|TRBD2|TRBV28
CASSELAGGSTDTQYF
TGTGCCAGCAGTGAACTAGCGGGAGGTAGCACAGATACGCAGTATTTT
>-|TRBJ2-1|-|TRBV20-1
CSARDRRIFNEQFF
TGCAGTGCTAGAGATCGTAGGATTTTCAATGAGCAGTTCTTC
>many|TRBJ2-5|-|TRBV5-1
CASSLGGSGQETQYF
TGCGCCAGCAGCTTAGGTGGATCTGGCCAAGAGACCCAGTACTTC
>-|TRBJ1-4|-|TRBV5-1
CASSLGYSAFNENLFF
TGCGCCAGCAGCTTGGGGTACAGTGCATTCAATGAAAACCTGTTTTTT
>few|TRBJ2-2|TRBD2|TRBV20-1
CSASGRATGELFF
TGCAGTGCTAGCGGGAGGGCCACCGGGGAGCTGTTTTTT
>many|TRBJ1-2|TRBD1|TRBV7-2
CASSLGTGGAGGYTF
TGTGCCAGCAGCTTAGGGACAGGGGGCGCCGGTGGCTACACCTTC